The 15 T cell receptor beta chains presented below share a single source sample, sequenced in a study of PD-L1 blockade in urothelial cancer. Noted time point: peripheral blood 6 weeks after treatment start. Clones were read by immunoSEQ multiplex PCR, and TCRdb kept only the in-frame ones, dropping some. The table records roughly 50,000 clones, approximately 78% of them present only once. Sequences were derived from PBMCs, sampled around atezolizumab (anti-PD-L1) treatment. All receptors come from a man aged 70-80 years with urothelial cancer.

V gene TRBV28 combines with J gene TRBJ1-5, with D possibly matching TRBD1 (6 bases). Looked up from germline, CDR1 is MDHEN and CDR2 is SYDVKM. This CDR3 is built from 15 residues. Trimming left V 8 bases short and J 6 bases short, with 20 bases between. CDR3 amino acids: CASRVRGLDGQPQHF. CDR3 DNA sequence: TGTGCCAGCCGAGTGCGGGGGCTAGACGGTCAGCCCCAGCATTTT.

V gene TRBV28 combines with J gene TRBJ1-1; D is perhaps TRBD1 (5 bases). Trimming stripped 4 bases from V and 5 bases from J, with 20 bases between. Germline assignment: CDR1 MDHEN and CDR2 SYDVKM. The CDR3 sequence is 16 residues long. The DNA for the CDR3 is TGTGCCAGCAGTTCCCTCCCCGGGGGGACCGGAACTGAAGCTTTCTTT. Its translation is CASSSLPGGTGTEAFF. The variable domain in full, completed from reference TRBV28 and TRBJ1-1, reads DVKVTQSSRYLVKRTGEKVFLECVQDMDHENMFWYRQDPGLGLRLIYFSYDVKMKEKGDIPEGYSVSREKKERFSLILESASTNQTSMYLCASSSLPGGTGTEAFFGQGTRLTVV.

This clone was seen a handful of times. V gene TRBV5-1 combines with J gene TRBJ2-2; D not resolved. The length of the CDR3 is 15 residues. Trimming left V 4 bases short and J 0 bases short, with 10 bases between. Germline CDR1 SGHRS, CDR2 YFSETQ. DNA of the CDR3: TGCGCCAGCAGCCAAGACACCCCGAACACCGGGGAGCTGTTTTTT. This gives the protein CASSQDTPNTGELFF.

This clone was counted only a few times. The chain uses TRBV6-5 and TRBJ1-1; no clear D. The CDR3 extends over 13 amino acids. Germline V gives CDR1 MNHEY, CDR2 SVGAGI. V lost 7 bases and J lost 1, with 10 bases in between. The CDR3 region is CASKGRGNTEAFF. The CDR3 DNA follows: TGTGCCAGCAAGGGCCGGGGGAACACTGAAGCTTTCTTT.

The gene calls are TRBV19 and TRBJ2-2; 9 positions agree with TRBD2. The CDR3 totals 15 residues. J lost 5 bases, V lost 3 bases, and 4 bases had no gene match. Germline CDR1 reads LNHDA; CDR2 reads SQIVND (reference sequence). The CDR3 DNA is TGTGCCAGTAGTATTCTCCTAGCGGGAACCGGGGAGCTGTTTTTT. Translating gives CASSILLAGTGELFF.

The V gene is TRBV7-8, the J gene TRBJ2-3; TRBD2 matches at 12 bases. The CDR3 extends over 16 amino acids. The V and J ends lost 7 bases and 2 bases, in that order; junction bases with no gene match: 7. Germline V gene lookup returns CDR1 SGHVS and CDR2 FQNEAQ. Here the CDR3 reads CASTWTSGAITDTQYF. CDR3 coding DNA: TGTGCCAGCACCTGGACTAGCGGGGCGATCACAGATACGCAGTATTTT.

J is TRBJ2-7 and V is TRBV6-1, with 9 bases that match TRBD1. The junction had 5 bases not matched to a gene; V was cut back by 4 bases and J by 1 base. Per germline, CDR1 MNHNS and CDR2 SASEGT. The CDR3 totals 15 residues. The chain's CDR3 is CASSASGQGSYEQYF. The CDR3 DNA follows: TGTGCCAGCAGTGCAAGTGGACAGGGGTCCTACGAGCAGTACTTC.

V is TRBV9 and J is TRBJ2-5; 7 positions agree with TRBD2. There are 16 residues in the CDR3. Germline V gene sequence: CDR1 SGDLS, CDR2 YYNGEE. J was trimmed by 5 bases and V by 4 bases; bases with no gene match: 14. The CDR3 DNA follows: TGTGCCAGCAGCCCCCTGGGAGGGAGGGTGGGGGAGACCCAGTACTTC. This gives the protein CASSPLGGRVGETQYF.

The V call is TRBV6-5, the J call TRBJ2-1, with a possible D match to TRBD1 (7 bases). The length of the CDR3 is 11 residues. The V end lost 8 bases, the J end lost 13 bases, and 15 bases lay between the germline ends. The germline V gene encodes CDR1 MNHEY and CDR2 SVGAGI. CDR3 amino acids: CASASGGLQFF. For the CDR3, the DNA is TGTGCCAGCGCGTCAGGGGGGCTTCAGTTCTTC.

V and J are TRBV30 and TRBJ2-2, with 7 bases fitting TRBD1. Germline V gene lookup returns CDR1 GTSNPN and CDR2 SVGIG (reference sequence). This CDR3 spans 13 amino acids. Trimming removed 5 bases from V and 1 base from J; junction bases left unmatched: 1. The CDR3 sequence is CAWRQGNTGELFF. CDR3 nucleotide sequence: TGTGCCTGGCGACAGGGGAACACCGGGGAGCTGTTTTTT.

The chain links TRBV11-3 to TRBJ2-1, with D hard to call. With 1 base removed from V and 4 bases from J, the gap between germline ends came to 11 bases. The CDR3 has 15 amino acids. The germline V gene has CDR1 SGHNT and CDR2 YENEEA. In DNA, the CDR3 is TGTGCCAGCAGCTTAGCATATGAGGTGTACAATGAGCAGTTCTTC. Its protein is CASSLAYEVYNEQFF.

V usage is TRBV4-1 and J usage is TRBJ2-1; D possibly corresponds to TRBD2 (7 bases). This CDR3 has 14 amino acids. CDR1 MGHRA and CDR2 YSYEKL come from the germline V gene. V lost 4 bases, J lost 3 bases, and 10 bases lay in between. The CDR3 loop reads CASSREGVYNEQFF. CDR3 DNA: TGCGCCAGCAGCCGGGAGGGGGTCTACAATGAGCAGTTCTTC.

The chain links TRBV9 to TRBJ1-4, with TRBD1 matching over 8 bases. Looked up from germline, CDR1 is SGDLS and CDR2 is YYNGEE. After removal of 1 base from V and 8 bases from J, the junction contained 7 bases not matched to a gene. This CDR3 is built from 15 residues. CDR3 loop: CASSVTGTGGEKLFF. In nucleotides, the CDR3 is TGTGCCAGCAGCGTAACGGGAACAGGGGGGGAAAAACTGTTTTTT.

The V and J genes are TRBV2 and TRBJ2-7; maybe TRBD2 (5 bases). Deletions cut 1 base from V and 0 bases from J, with 16 bases between. The V gene's germline CDR1 is SNHLY and CDR2 FYNNEI. The CDR3 totals 17 residues. CDR3 region: CASSEETLTGSSYEQYF. The CDR3 bases are TGTGCCAGCAGTGAAGAGACTTTAACGGGGAGCTCCTACGAGCAGTACTTC.

This clone was observed a handful of times. This chain joins TRBV29-1 and TRBJ2-5; D unclear. In germline, CDR1 is SQVTM, CDR2 ANQGSEA. Trimming pared 6 bases from V and 5 bases from J, leaving 16 bases between. The CDR3 runs 13 residues. The CDR3 loop is CSVAPIAWETQYF. The CDR3 nucleotides read TGCAGCGTCGCCCCTATCGCCTGGGAGACCCAGTACTTC.